This T cell receptor (beta chain) was captured by sequencing in a study of Ad26.COV2.S vaccination and SARS-CoV-2 variants. Profiled with immunoSEQ multiplex PCR; TCRdb holds only in-frame clones, not every one. The repertoire holds some 400,000 clones, with 70% to 90% as singletons. As regards this clone: One base away lies a much larger clone, so this may be a sequencing read error. Other DNA sequences in this sample translate to the same CDR3.

As for treatment: around 19 received Ad26.COV2.S at low or high dose, single or two shots; roughly five received placebo; per-sample allocation not given. Following the first vaccine or placebo injection, samples were taken on day 63. This receptor was obtained from a person between 18 and 65 years old who received the Ad26.COV2.S COVID-19 vaccine or a placebo. The source material was peripheral blood, sampled in a trial of Ad26.COV2.S vaccine versus placebo.

The CDR3 nucleotides are TGTGCCAGCAGCGACTCCTACGAGCAGTACTTC. Translated: CASSDSYEQYF. The V gene is TRBV7-9, the J gene TRBJ2-7, with no clear D. CDR3 length: 11 amino acids. From germline, CDR1 is SEHNR and CDR2 FQNEAQ (reference sequence). The V end was cut by 5 bases, the J end by 0 bases, with 2 bases between. The full variable domain, with the rest looked up from reference TRBV7-9 and TRBJ2-7, is DTGVSQNPRHKITKRGQNVTFRCDPISEHNRLYWYRQTLGQGPEFLTYFQNEAQLEKSRLLSDRFSAERPKGSFSTLEIQRTEQGDSAMYLCASSDSYEQYFGPGTRLTVT.